This is a list of T cell receptor beta chains from one sample in a study of T-cell memory formation after mild COVID-19. Each CDR3 protein gets one entry after TCRdb re-called the 5' RACE reads with MiXCR. Among about half a million distinct CDR3 sequences, about 20% were seen once, and the ten largest hold roughly an eighth. The sequenced material came from PBMCs or a T cell subset sorted from them (not recorded which). These receptors all come from an adult woman who had mild COVID-19 (a few samples of this study predate the infection). Cell type and time point are not known. Each CDR3 is given with its conserved first and last residue. Fields, in order: V gene, J gene, D gene, clone size, CDR3 length, CDR3 protein, CDR3 DNA. D genes are given only for firm matches. Clone size, where shown, is once, few, many, or a class for clones that have expanded.

v_gene: TRBV7-9
j_gene: TRBJ2-1
d_gene: NA
abundance: NA
len: 15
CDR3aa: CASSPPGPRDNEQFF
CDR3nt: TGTGCCAGCAGCCCGCCGGGCCCGAGGGACAATGAGCAGTTCTTC

v_gene: TRBV7-9
j_gene: TRBJ2-7
d_gene: NA
abundance: NA
len: 13
CDR3aa: CASSLGSSWEQYF
CDR3nt: TGTGCCAGCAGCTTAGGTTCTAGTTGGGAGCAGTACTTC

v_gene: TRBV4-3
j_gene: TRBJ2-2
d_gene: TRBD1
abundance: NA
len: 16
CDR3aa: CASRDRGLLGTGELFF
CDR3nt: TGCGCCAGCAGGGACAGGGGGCTATTAGGAACCGGGGAGCTGTTTTTT

v_gene: TRBV29-1
j_gene: TRBJ2-7
d_gene: NA
abundance: few
len: 15
CDR3aa: CSVEGGDHQPYEQYF
CDR3nt: TGCAGCGTTGAGGGGGGTGACCACCAGCCCTACGAGCAGTACTTC

v_gene: TRBV5-5
j_gene: TRBJ2-7
d_gene: TRBD1
abundance: NA
len: 15
CDR3aa: CASSLGTGSYYEQYF
CDR3nt: TGTGCCAGCAGCTTGGGGACAGGCTCCTACTACGAGCAGTACTTC

v_gene: TRBV11-2
j_gene: TRBJ1-4
d_gene: NA
abundance: few
len: 16
CDR3aa: CASSLSFVPPNEKLFF
CDR3nt: TGTGCCAGCAGCTTAAGTTTTGTTCCACCTAATGAAAAACTGTTTTTT

v_gene: TRBV29-1
j_gene: TRBJ1-1
d_gene: NA
abundance: NA
len: 13
CDR3aa: CSVEIRPNTEAFF
CDR3nt: TGCAGCGTTGAAATTAGACCTAACACTGAAGCTTTCTTT

v_gene: TRBV5-1
j_gene: TRBJ2-1
d_gene: TRBD2
abundance: NA
len: 16
CDR3aa: CASSLASGGTYNEQFF
CDR3nt: TGCGCCAGCAGCCTTGCTAGCGGAGGAACCTACAATGAGCAGTTCTTC

v_gene: TRBV7-2
j_gene: TRBJ1-3
d_gene: NA
abundance: few
len: 17
CDR3aa: CASSPGPGAASGNTIYF
CDR3nt: TGTGCCAGCAGCCCAGGTCCGGGGGCGGCCTCTGGAAACACCATATATTTT

v_gene: TRBV5-1
j_gene: TRBJ2-7
d_gene: TRBD2
abundance: few
len: 14
CDR3aa: CASSSSGGNYEQYF
CDR3nt: TGCGCCAGCAGCTCTAGCGGGGGCAACTACGAGCAGTACTTC

v_gene: TRBV7-2
j_gene: TRBJ2-6
d_gene: TRBD1
abundance: few
len: 19
CDR3aa: CASSPRTGLGRSGANVLTF
CDR3nt: TGTGCCAGCAGCCCAAGGACAGGGCTAGGGCGATCTGGGGCCAACGTCCTGACTTTC

v_gene: TRBV4-2
j_gene: TRBJ2-7
d_gene: TRBD2
abundance: NA
len: 15
CDR3aa: CASSPGLAGDDEQYF
CDR3nt: TGTGCCAGCAGCCCGGGACTAGCGGGAGACGACGAGCAGTACTTC

v_gene: TRBV20-1
j_gene: TRBJ2-5
d_gene: NA
abundance: few
len: 16
CDR3aa: CSARDWRTAPGETQYF
CDR3nt: TGCAGTGCTAGAGATTGGAGGACCGCCCCGGGGGAGACCCAGTACTTC

v_gene: TRBV15
j_gene: TRBJ2-3
d_gene: TRBD2
abundance: few
len: 17
CDR3aa: CATSRESLAGGRDTQYF
CDR3nt: TGTGCCACCAGCAGAGAATCACTAGCGGGGGGCCGGGATACGCAGTATTTT